Listed below are T cell receptor beta chains from one sample, sequenced in a study of molecular identifiers for immune sequencing clone quantification. MiXCR, run by TCRdb on the PCR reads, gives a single entry per CDR3 protein. This table has more than 550,000 distinct CDR3 sequences, around 25% appearing once. What was sequenced was naive CD8+ T cells from blood, with Jurkat cell RNA spiked in. These receptors originate from a human donor in good health. Some libraries in this study had Jurkat cell RNA spiked in. Both conserved end residues are part of each CDR3. The order of the fields is D gene, CDR3 length, J gene, clone size, V gene, CDR3 DNA, CDR3 protein. A D gene is named only where the DNA matches it firmly. The size field is filled for only some rows; it gives once, few, many or a size class.

. | 14 | TRBJ2-5 | . | TRBV6-6 | TGTGCCAGCAGTTACTATGCAGGCCAAGAGACCCAGTACTTC | CASSYYAGQETQYF
TRBD2 | 16 | TRBJ2-1 | few | TRBV5-6 | TGTGCCAGCAGCTTGGGACTAGCGGGAGTATACAATGAGCAGTTCTTC | CASSLGLAGVYNEQFF
TRBD1 | 13 | TRBJ2-7 | few | TRBV2 | TGTGCCAGACAACGGGACAGTACCTACGAGCAGTACTTC | CARQRDSTYEQYF
. | 15 | TRBJ2-3 | many | TRBV5-6 | TGTGCCAGCAGCTTGGCCCCCGGTGGCACAGATACGCAGTATTTT | CASSLAPGGTDTQYF
TRBD2 | 15 | TRBJ2-7 | many | TRBV20-1 | TGCAGTGCTAGAGATCCTAGCGGCAAACCCTACGAGCAGTACTTC | CSARDPSGKPYEQYF
. | 18 | TRBJ1-5 | once | TRBV2 | TGTGCCAGCAGTGGAGGACAGATACTAAGATATAGCAGTCAGCCCCAGCATTTT | CASSGGQILRYSSQPQHF
TRBD1 | 16 | TRBJ1-2 | . | TRBV6-6 | TGTGCCAGCAGTTACCCAACAGGGGGCCGTGATTATGGCTACACCTTC | CASSYPTGGRDYGYTF
. | 19 | TRBJ2-7 | . | TRBV6-5 | TGTGCCGGCAGTTACTCGCACCCCTCTAGCAGGGGAATAGCCTACGAGCAGTACTTC | CAGSYSHPSSRGIAYEQYF
. | 12 | TRBJ2-5 | many | TRBV29-1 | TGCAGCGTTGAGCACAGGGAAGAGACCCAGTACTTC | CSVEHREETQYF
TRBD1 | 14 | TRBJ2-5 | . | TRBV2 | TGTGCCACCATAAAGGGACAGGGCCAAGAGACCCAGTACTTC | CATIKGQGQETQYF
. | 11 | TRBJ1-1 | many | TRBV7-9 | TGTGCCAGCAGCCCTTACACTGAAGCTTTCTTT | CASSPYTEAFF
. | 16 | TRBJ2-6 | . | TRBV5-3 | TGTGCCAGCAGCCTCCGGGGCGGCTCTGGGGCCAACGTCCTGGCTTTC | CASSLRGGSGANVLAF
. | 11 | TRBJ2-7 | . | TRBV12-3/TRBV12-4 | TGTGCCAGCAGTACTATCTACGAGCAGTACTTC | CASSTIYEQYF
TRBD1 | 18 | TRBJ2-1 | . | TRBV7-9 | TGTGCCAGCAGCTTAGCTTTGGGACAGGGGGCCTCCTACAATGAGCAGTTCTTC | CASSLALGQGASYNEQFF
. | 13 | TRBJ2-2 | few | TRBV5-3 | TGTGCCAGCAGCTTGGTAGGCAACGGGGAGCTGTTTTTT | CASSLVGNGELFF
TRBD1 | 17 | TRBJ2-6 | many | TRBV12-3/TRBV12-4 | TGTGCCAGCAGTTGGACAGGGGCCCGCTCTGGGGCCAACGTCCTGACTTTC | CASSWTGARSGANVLTF
. | 12 | TRBJ1-1 | . | TRBV28 | TGTGCCAGCAGTTGGACATACACTGAAGCTTTCTTT | CASSWTYTEAFF
. | 14 | TRBJ2-5 | few | TRBV6-2/TRBV6-3 | TGTGCCAGCAGTTACCAGGACGGTGGAGAGACCCAGTACTTC | CASSYQDGGETQYF
. | 16 | TRBJ1-4 | . | TRBV2 | TGTGCCGGAAGGACAGCGCGATTGGGGGATAATGAAAAACTGTTTTTT | CAGRTARLGDNEKLFF
. | 16 | TRBJ2-2 | many | TRBV6-1 | TGTGCCAGCAGTGCTGGCGTAGGCTCGAGCTCCGGGGAGCTGTTTTTT | CASSAGVGSSSGELFF
TRBD2 | 14 | TRBJ2-3 | few | TRBV10-3 | TGTGCCATCAGTGCCCCTGGGACTAGCGGGAGTCAGTATTTT | CAISAPGTSGSQYF
TRBD1 | 16 | TRBJ1-4 | few | TRBV28 | TGTGCCAGCAGTCTCGATACAGGGGAGACTAATGAAAAACTGTTTTTT | CASSLDTGETNEKLFF
. | 14 | TRBJ1-5 | . | TRBV6-1 | TGTGCCAGCGGGTGGAGTGGGGATGGTCAGCCCCAGCATTTT | CASGWSGDGQPQHF
. | 13 | TRBJ2-1 | . | TRBV12-3/TRBV12-4 | TGTGCCAGCAGTATCCAGGCGGGGAATGAGCAGTTCTTC | CASSIQAGNEQFF
TRBD2 | 13 | TRBJ2-1 | few | TRBV4-3 | TGCGCCAGCAGCCACGAGACTAGCTGGGAGCAGTTCTTC | CASSHETSWEQFF
TRBD2 | 15 | TRBJ2-7 | . | TRBV5-4 | TGTGCCAGCAGCAGTACTAGCGGGAGTTCCTACGAGCAGTACTTC | CASSSTSGSSYEQYF
. | 15 | TRBJ2-7 | . | TRBV4-1 | TGCGCCAGCAGCCAAGAACTCAGGGTTCCTTACGAGCAGTACTTC | CASSQELRVPYEQYF
. | 14 | TRBJ2-1 | few | TRBV5-5 | TGTGCCAGCAGCTTGGTCCAGCTCACCAATGAGCAGTTCTTC | CASSLVQLTNEQFF
. | 15 | TRBJ1-3 | . | TRBV28 | TGTGCCAGCAGTTTACGGGGTTTCGCTGGAAACACCATATATTTT | CASSLRGFAGNTIYF
. | 13 | TRBJ1-2 | many | TRBV29-1 | TGCAGCGTTGAAGGAAACTCTAACTATGGCTACACCTTC | CSVEGNSNYGYTF